The 15 T cell receptor beta chains presented below share a single source sample, sequenced in a study of CD8 T cells in ankylosing spondylitis. MiXCR, applied by TCRdb to the 5' RACE reads, yields one record per CDR3 protein. In the table there are a few hundred thousand distinct CDR3 sequences, under 12% of which are singletons. The specimen was blood, either unsorted or a sorted T cell fraction (not recorded which). Receptors were obtained from a male donor with ankylosing spondylitis or in good health (not recorded which).

This clonotype was recorded a few times. Here the CDR3 DNA reads TGTGCCAGCGGATGGGGTTTCGATCAGCCCCAGCATTTT. Translating gives CASGWGFDQPQHF. This chain connects TRBV6-1 to TRBJ1-5, with D uncertain. This CDR3 region has 13 residues. Looked up from germline, CDR1 is MNHNS and CDR2 is SASEGT. V lost 8 bases and J 5 bases, leaving 13 bases between the germline ends.

The genes are TRBV7-3 and TRBJ1-6; D may be TRBD1 (6 bases). The germline V gene encodes CDR1 SGHTA and CDR2 FQGTGA. The CDR3 is 18 residues long. V lost 1 base and J lost 6, with 19 bases in between. CDR3 sequence reads: CASSLKGGVLDPNSPLHF. The CDR3 DNA sequence: TGTGCCAGCAGCTTAAAGGGGGGGGTATTAGACCCTAATTCACCCCTCCACTTT.

This clonotype has a count of ten or more. This chain uses TRBV5-1 with TRBJ1-1; 10 bases are shared with TRBD1. The CDR3 has 16 residues. CDR1 is SGHRS, CDR2 YFSETQ, per germline. Trimming took 4 bases from V and 4 from J; bases not matched to a gene: 10. The CDR3 DNA sequence: TGCGCCAGCAGCCAACAAGGACAGGGGGAGGGCACTGAAGCTTTCTTT. This sequence encodes CASSQQGQGEGTEAFF.

This clonotype was recorded at least ten times. V and J are TRBV27 and TRBJ2-7, with 9 bases fitting TRBD2. V lost 5 bases, J lost 4 bases, and 9 bases stayed unmatched. This CDR3 contains 15 residues. CDR1 and CDR2 (germline): MNHEY, SMNVEV (reference sequence). The CDR3 reads CASSAQRSGGYEQYF. The CDR3 DNA reads as TGTGCCAGCAGTGCCCAGCGAAGCGGGGGGTACGAGCAGTACTTC.

The CDR3 protein is CASRSGNSYNEQFF. The DNA of the CDR3 is TGCGCCAGCCGTTCCGGGAACTCCTACAATGAGCAGTTCTTC. The J gene is TRBJ2-1, the V gene TRBV5-1; D possibly corresponds to TRBD2 (5 bases). Trimming stripped 7 bases from V and 0 bases from J, with 11 bases between. The V gene's germline CDR1 is SGHRS and CDR2 YFSETQ. This CDR3 spans 14 amino acids.

This clonotype was detected ten times or more. The V gene is TRBV12-3 or TRBV12-4, the J gene TRBJ1-1; tentative D call: TRBD1 (6 bases). Trimming shortened V by 5 bases and J by 1 base, and 14 bases separated the two germline ends. The CDR3 spans 15 residues. CDR3 protein: CASSLPGASNTEAFF. The CDR3 region has the DNA TGTGCCAGCAGTCTCCCAGGGGCCTCGAACACTGAAGCTTTCTTT.

This clonotype has more than one count but fewer than ten. The V gene is TRBV20-1, the J gene TRBJ2-3; D might be TRBD1 (6 bases). This CDR3 has 11 amino acids. Germline V gene lookup returns CDR1 DFQATT and CDR2 SNEGSKA (reference sequence). Trimming left V 5 bases short and J 3 bases short, with 6 bases between. CDR3 in amino acids: CSAGQTDTQYF. For the CDR3, the DNA is TGCAGTGCTGGACAGACAGATACGCAGTATTTT.

This clonotype has ten or more counts. This chain joins TRBV7-2 and TRBJ1-5; D is undetermined. The CDR3 contains 15 residues. CDR1 and CDR2 (germline): SGHTA, FQGNSA. Deletions cut 3 bases from V and 2 bases from J, with 11 bases between. CDR3 sequence: CASSFEFGGNQPQHF. The CDR3 bases are TGTGCCAGCAGCTTCGAATTCGGAGGCAATCAGCCCCAGCATTTT.

This chain joins TRBV20-1 and TRBJ2-7; D is perhaps TRBD1 (6 bases). The CDR3 is made up of 14 amino acids. The V end was cut by 6 bases, the J end by 0 bases, with 15 bases between. The germline gives CDR1 DFQATT, CDR2 SNEGSKA (reference sequence). CDR3 in DNA: TGCAGTGCCCTGACAGGACTCAGCTCCTACGAGCAGTACTTC. Amino acid sequence: CSALTGLSSYEQYF.

This clonotype was seen ten or more times. This chain joins TRBV5-1 and TRBJ1-1; maybe TRBD1 (5 bases). CDR1 and CDR2 (germline): SGHRS, YFSETQ. The CDR3 is made up of 14 amino acids. V was pared by 0 bases and J by 10 bases, with 16 bases between. CDR3 in DNA: TGCGCCAGCAGCTTGGAGCTGGGCCGGGGGGGAGCTTTCTTT. It encodes CASSLELGRGGAFF.

This clonotype came up many times. This sequence joins TRBV20-1 and TRBJ1-1; D uncertain. Trimming shortened V by 3 bases and J by 7 bases, and 18 bases separated the two germline ends. CDR1 and CDR2 from the germline V gene are DFQATT and SNEGSKA (reference sequence). The CDR3 sequence is 14 residues long. The CDR3 loop is CSASRSGESGEAFF. CDR3 DNA: TGCAGTGCTAGCCGGTCTGGGGAATCGGGTGAAGCTTTCTTT.

This clonotype was seen only a few times. The chain uses TRBV6-2 or TRBV6-3 and TRBJ1-1; 8 nucleotides match TRBD1. The CDR3 is 14 amino acids. Germline assignment: CDR1 MNHEY and CDR2 SVGEGT. V lost 1 base and J lost 7; bases outside the gene matches: 5. Here the CDR3 reads CASSYLAGTGEAFF. The DNA of the CDR3 is TGTGCCAGCAGTTACTTAGCCGGGACAGGTGAAGCTTTCTTT.

This clonotype was found many times. This chain joins TRBV9 and TRBJ2-1; the D call may be TRBD1 or TRBD2 (5 bases each). Between the trimmed V and J ends, which lost 3 bases and 9 bases, there was a span of 22 bases. Per the germline V gene, CDR1 is SGDLS and CDR2 is YYNGEE. CDR3 size: 16 residues. The CDR3 reads CASSALGVEVWIEQFF. In nucleotides, the CDR3 is TGTGCCAGCAGCGCCCTGGGGGTCGAAGTGTGGATTGAGCAGTTCTTC.

This clonotype showed up many times. The chain carries TRBV10-3 and TRBJ1-1; the match to TRBD1 covers 7 bases. Trimming took 5 bases from V and 0 from J; bases not matched to a gene: 0. CDR1 and CDR2 (germline): ENHRY, SYGVKD. This CDR3 comprises 13 residues. CDR3 DNA: TGTGCCATCAGTACAGGGGTGAACACTGAAGCTTTCTTT. It yields the protein CAISTGVNTEAFF.

The chain recombines TRBV24-1 with TRBJ1-5; 9 bases are shared with TRBD1. CDR1 KGHDR and CDR2 SFDVKD come from the germline V gene. The CDR3 loop spans 15 amino acids. The V gene end was trimmed by 5 bases and the J gene end by 7 bases; junction bases not matched to a gene: 8. CDR3 region: CATSADRGTGQPQHF. The CDR3 DNA reads as TGTGCCACCAGTGCCGACAGGGGGACGGGACAGCCCCAGCATTTT.